Sequencing of this TCR beta chain was carried out in a study of beta chain features in type 1 diabetes. Study conclusions and caveats: Patients' naive, central memory and regulatory TCRB repertoires appeared more alike than those of healthy donors. All four CD4+ subsets from Type 1 diabetes patients carried moderately but significantly shorter TCRB CDR3s. In type 1 diabetes patients, VDJ junctions had fewer insertions; deletions at these junctions were more frequent.

Sequenced material consisted of expressed TCRB transcripts (all of the isolated RNA was reverse transcribed). The assay was immunoSEQ multiplex PCR, and TCRdb's table has in-frame clones only and misses some. The data contain over 600,000 clones, roughly 12% of them seen just once; the ten biggest clones take up over 0.1%. With 8 bases removed from V and 3 bases from J, the gap between germline ends came to 5 bases. This CDR3 has 11 residues. CDR1 and CDR2 (germline): SGHTA, FQGNSA. This clone was seen a handful of times. What it binds is not known. Only one heparinised blood draw was taken per donor, and its volume averaged about 116 mL. Each population that was sorted was more than 98% pure.

The rearrangement joins TRBV7-2 to TRBJ2-1, with D uncertain. The sample comprised naive CD4+ T cells from blood. The sequence was obtained from a man aged 30 to 39 with type 1 diabetes. The CDR3 sequence is CASGIYNEQFF. The CDR3 DNA is TGTGCCAGCGGAATCTACAATGAGCAGTTCTTC.